A single sample gave rise to the 16 T cell receptor beta chains below, sequenced in a study of T cell changes during pregnancy in multiple sclerosis. Measured with immunoSEQ multiplex PCR; TCRdb has only the in-frame clones, and not every one. The sample has roughly 13,000 clones; approximately 93% are singletons. Here the sequenced sample was peripheral blood, taken in the second trimester of pregnancy. The receptors were gathered from a female donor in good health, enrolled as a control in a pregnancy study.

The rearrangement uses TRBV5-1 and TRBJ1-4; no clear D. The CDR3 is made up of 15 amino acids. Germline CDR1 is SGHRS and CDR2 is YFSETQ. V lost 3 bases to trimming and J lost 5 bases, with 14 bases between them. CDR3 sequence reads: CASSWSRETNEKLFF. The CDR3 nucleotides read TGCGCCAGCAGCTGGTCGCGGGAGACGAATGAAAAACTGTTTTTT. The variable domain in full, completed from reference TRBV5-1 and TRBJ1-4, reads KAGVTQTPRYLIKTRGQQVTLSCSPISGHRSVSWYQQTPGQGLQFLFEYFSETQRNKGNFPGRFSGRQFSNSRSEMNVSTLELGDSALYLCASSWSRETNEKLFFGSGTQLSVL.

This rearrangement joins TRBV7-2 to TRBJ1-1; D might be TRBD1 (6 bases). The CDR3 contains 18 residues. Germline V gene data show CDR1 as SGHTA and CDR2 as FQGNSA. Between the trimmed V and J ends, which lost 3 bases and 8 bases, there was a span of 28 bases. The CDR3 loop is CASSFGRRVFGQMLEAFF. Here the CDR3 DNA reads TGTGCCAGCAGCTTCGGGAGGCGGGTGTTTGGACAGATGTTAGAAGCTTTCTTT.

This rearrangement joins TRBV7-2 to TRBJ1-5; 7 bases map to TRBD1. This CDR3 region has 15 residues. The junction had 5 bases not matched to a gene; V was cut back by 3 bases and J by 3 bases. Looked up from germline, CDR1 is SGHTA and CDR2 is FQGNSA. The CDR3 region is CASSFQTGPNQPQHF. The CDR3 DNA sequence: TGTGCCAGCAGCTTCCAGACAGGGCCCAATCAGCCCCAGCATTTT.

V is TRBV4-1 and J is TRBJ2-3, with D possibly being TRBD2 (5 bases). The CDR3 has 14 amino acids. The V gene's germline CDR1 is MGHRA and CDR2 YSYEKL. Trimming took off 7 bases at V and 0 bases at J, with 11 bases between the two ends. The chain's CDR3 is CASTEGISTDTQYF. Here the CDR3 DNA reads TGCGCCAGCACAGAGGGTATTAGCACAGATACGCAGTATTTT.

The chain couples TRBV14 to TRBJ1-1; D unclear. The length of the CDR3 is 13 residues. Germline V gene data show CDR1 as SGHDN and CDR2 as FVKESK. V lost 4 bases, J lost 4 bases, and 10 bases lay in between. The CDR3 coding sequence is TGTGCCAGCAGCCGGAAAACGGGCACTGAAGCTTTCTTT. It translates to CASSRKTGTEAFF.

This chain joins TRBV6-6 and TRBJ1-1, with D unresolved. This CDR3 is 14 amino acids long. V lost 2 bases and J 0 bases, leaving 7 bases between the germline ends. Germline V CDR1 and CDR2: MNHNY, SVGAGI (reference sequence). CDR3 sequence (DNA): TGTGCCAGCAGTTACGGGCGGGTGAACACTGAAGCTTTCTTT. Encoded protein: CASSYGRVNTEAFF.

V usage is TRBV11-3 and J usage is TRBJ2-7; TRBD1 matches 9 bases. Germline V lookup: CDR1 SGHNT, CDR2 YENEEA. The CDR3 sequence is 14 residues long. The V and J ends lost 5 bases and 6 bases, in that order; junction bases with no gene match: 8. CDR3 bases: TGTGCCAGCAGCCTCCGGGACAGGGAAGGCGAGCAGTACTTC. Its protein is CASSLRDREGEQYF.

The rearrangement links TRBV28 to TRBJ2-1; 13 bases are shared with TRBD2. Germline assignment: CDR1 MDHEN and CDR2 SYDVKM. The V and J ends lost 6 bases and 2 bases, in that order; junction bases with no gene match: 4. This CDR3 has 16 residues. The CDR3 region has the DNA TGTGCCAGCAGCTATGGGACTAGCGGGACCTACAATGAGCAGTTCTTC. Its protein is CASSYGTSGTYNEQFF. Combining the CDR3 with reference TRBV28 and TRBJ2-1 gives the whole variable domain DVKVTQSSRYLVKRTGEKVFLECVQDMDHENMFWYRQDPGLGLRLIYFSYDVKMKEKGDIPEGYSVSREKKERFSLILESASTNQTSMYLCASSYGTSGTYNEQFFGPGTRLTVL.

The chain has TRBV6-5 and TRBJ2-7; D may be TRBD2 (6 bases). CDR1 is MNHEY and CDR2 is SVGAGI in the germline V gene. This CDR3 comprises 13 residues. V gave up 6 bases and J gave up 2 bases, with 11 bases separating them. Written as DNA, the CDR3 is TGTGCCAGCAGGGTCCCGGGGGCCTACGAGCAGTACTTC. Translating it yields CASRVPGAYEQYF.

The chain's CDR3 is CSVDAGNEQYF. CDR3 nucleotide sequence: TGCAGCGTTGATGCGGGAAACGAGCAGTACTTC. The chain recombines TRBV29-1 with TRBJ2-7; a possible D gene is TRBD2 (6 bases). The CDR3 consists of 11 residues. Germline assignment: CDR1 SQVTM and CDR2 ANQGSEA. V lost 3 bases and J lost 5, with 8 bases in between.

CDR3 residues: CASSQDHVRDRGTDTQYF. The CDR3 DNA follows: TGCGCCAGCAGCCAAGATCACGTGCGCGACAGGGGGACAGATACGCAGTATTTT. The V call is TRBV4-3, the J call TRBJ2-3; 9 bases agree with TRBD1. Losses at the gene ends were 0 bases for V and 3 bases for J; bases not matched to a gene: 10. From germline, CDR1 is LGHNA and CDR2 YSLEER. The CDR3 totals 18 residues.

The rearrangement joins TRBV23-1 to TRBJ2-1, with D possibly matching TRBD2 (5 bases). TRBV23-1 counts as an open reading frame of uncertain function. Trimming cost V 2 bases and J 3 bases, with 14 bases left between them. The CDR3 spans 16 residues. The CDR3 bases are TGCGCCAGCAGTCAAGGTGTATCGGGGAACTACAATGAGCAGTTCTTC. Translated: CASSQGVSGNYNEQFF.

The chain couples TRBV28 to TRBJ1-4; 8 nucleotides align to TRBD1. V was pared by 5 bases and J by 7 bases, with 9 bases of the junction left unmatched. CDR1 and CDR2 (germline): MDHEN, SYDVKM. The CDR3 consists of 15 residues. This chain's CDR3 is CASSLLQGGGEKLFF. The CDR3 bases are TGTGCCAGCAGTCTTCTACAGGGGGGAGGTGAAAAACTGTTTTTT.

The chain has TRBV27 and TRBJ2-2; TRBD2 matches 11 bases. CDR3 size: 18 residues. Per germline, CDR1 MNHEY and CDR2 SMNVEV (reference sequence). V shed 0 bases and J 7 bases; nucleotides not matched to a gene: 10. The CDR3 protein is CASSLSRTSGLYGGELFF. As DNA, the CDR3 is TGTGCCAGCAGTTTATCCCGGACTAGCGGGTTGTATGGCGGGGAGCTGTTTTTT.

The genes are TRBV11-3 and TRBJ2-2; 7 bases align to TRBD2. Trimming removed 2 bases from V and 5 bases from J; junction bases left unmatched: 8. The CDR3 covers 16 residues. Germline CDR1 SGHNT, CDR2 YENEEA. The CDR3 reads CASSLLSPSGTGELFF. The CDR3 DNA sequence: TGTGCCAGCAGCTTATTATCCCCTAGCGGAACCGGGGAGCTGTTTTTT.

The chain links TRBV7-9 to TRBJ2-7; possible D gene TRBD1, 5 bases. CDR3 length equals 17 residues. V lost 1 base and J lost 0, with 16 bases in between. Germline CDR1 is SEHNR and CDR2 is FQNEAQ (reference sequence). The CDR3 DNA reads TGTGCCAGCAGCTTAGGGGTTGGCAGGGAAATCTCCTACGAGCAGTACTTC. It specifies CASSLGVGREISYEQYF.